Listed here are 27 T cell receptor beta chains from one sample, sequenced in a study of regulatory T cells in long-lasting Graves disease. Time point noted: newly diagnosed GD, antithyroid drugs for less than 3 months. RNA from PBMCs was the source of the TCR library. Through Arm-PCR of CDR3 regions and iRepertoire HTBI primers, TCR beta libraries were built. TCRdb recomputed calls from the multiplex PCR reads with MiXCR, one row per CDR3 protein. The sample comprises 200,000 to 300,000 distinct CDR3 sequences, about 19% of which are singletons, and roughly 13% rests with the top ten. The sample here was peripheral blood mononuclear cells (PBMCs), taken at new diagnosis, from a patient treated with antithyroid drugs. The origin of the receptors is a female donor with Graves disease.

The V gene is TRBV11-2, the J gene TRBJ2-2; 11 nucleotides line up with TRBD2. The J segment lost 1 base and the V segment lost 1 base, leaving 2 bases of the junction unmatched. This CDR3 has 17 amino acids. Germline-derived CDR1 and CDR2 are SGHAT and FQNNGV. CDR3 amino acids: CASSLVGLAGNTGELFF. DNA of the CDR3: TGTGCCAGCAGCTTAGTAGGACTAGCGGGGAACACCGGGGAGCTGTTTTTT.

This clonotype was found many times. The rearrangement links TRBV20-1 to TRBJ2-5; 7 nucleotides align to TRBD2. Germline CDR1 DFQATT, CDR2 SNEGSKA (reference sequence). The CDR3 has 15 amino acids. Trimming removed 3 bases from V and 2 bases from J; junction bases left unmatched: 9. CDR3 nucleotides: TGCAGTGCTAGCATCTTCCAGCGGGGTCAAGAGACCCAGTACTTC. Its translation is CSASIFQRGQETQYF.

The chain links TRBV5-5 to TRBJ2-2, with D perhaps matching TRBD1 (5 bases). The germline V gene has CDR1 SGHKS and CDR2 YYEKEE (reference sequence). CDR3 size: 14 residues. V was clipped by 5 bases and J by 7 bases, with 15 bases between them. CDR3 coding DNA: TGTGCCAGCAGTTCCCAGGGATTGGACGGGGAGCTGTTTTTT. Its protein is CASSSQGLDGELFF.

As regards this clonotype: This CDR3 fails to terminate in the conserved phenylalanine or tryptophan, so it likely reflects a read error. V usage is TRBV19 and J usage is TRBJ1-2; TRBD1 agrees at 7 bases. The CDR3 contains 15 residues. Germline CDR1 is LNHDA and CDR2 is SQIVND (reference sequence). The junction had 10 bases not matched to a gene; V was cut back by 7 bases and J by 2 bases. The CDR3 bases are TGTGCCAGTAATCTACGGTCAGGGGGAAACTATGGCTACACCCTC. Protein product: CASNLRSGGNYGYTL.

This clonotype has just a few counts. The chain links TRBV7-2 to TRBJ1-6, with TRBD1 as a possible D gene (5 bases). The V end lost 2 bases, the J end lost 5 bases, and 10 bases lay between the germline ends. This CDR3 contains 15 residues. Germline CDR1 is SGHTA and CDR2 is FQGNSA. CDR3 residues: CASSLTWGNNSPLHF. The CDR3 nucleotides read TGTGCCAGCAGCTTAACGTGGGGGAATAATTCACCCCTCCACTTT.

Note on this clonotype: An end of the junction does not agree with germline; a read error may underlie this. The V call is TRBV5-5, the J call TRBJ2-4; D perhaps matches TRBD1 (6 bases). This CDR3 contains 15 residues. Looked up from germline, CDR1 is SGHKS and CDR2 is YYEKEE (reference sequence). CDR3: CVSNSYREAKNIQYF. CDR3 nucleotides: TGTGTCAGCAACTCTTACAGGGAGGCCAAAAACATTCAGTACTTC.

The J gene is TRBJ2-3, the V gene TRBV6-1; D remains unclear. CDR1 MNHNS and CDR2 SASEGT come from the germline V gene. Trimming pared 6 bases from V and 0 bases from J, leaving 7 bases between. The CDR3 has 13 residues. The CDR3 spells CASRLTSTDTQYF. In DNA form, the CDR3 reads TGTGCCAGCAGGCTGACTAGCACAGATACGCAGTATTTT.

The chain uses TRBV6-1 and TRBJ2-7, with D possibly being TRBD1 (6 bases). Germline assignment: CDR1 MNHNS and CDR2 SASEGT. There are 15 residues in the CDR3. V was shortened by 6 bases and J by 6 bases, with 21 bases between the two germline ends. The CDR3 nucleotides read TGTGCCAGCAGCCTATCAGGGGCTATGTCTGGCGAGCAGTACTTC. Translation gives CASSLSGAMSGEQYF.

At least ten counts were recorded for this clonotype. The chain employs TRBV5-1 and TRBJ2-3; D gene unclear. The CDR3 is made up of 15 amino acids. Germline V gives CDR1 SGHRS, CDR2 YFSETQ. Trimming took 1 base from V and 1 from J, leaving 10 bases between them. CDR3 coding DNA: TGCGCCAGCAGCTTGCAAAGTGAGGGCACAGATACGCAGTATTTT. This codes for CASSLQSEGTDTQYF.

This clonotype was observed many times. The rearrangement uses TRBV7-3 and TRBJ2-1, with 8 positions matching TRBD2. The germline gives CDR1 SGHTA, CDR2 FQGTGA. The CDR3 length is 16 residues. The J segment lost 4 bases and the V segment lost 1 base, leaving 6 bases of the junction unmatched. DNA for the CDR3: TGTGCCAGCAGCTTAAACGCCGCGGGGGGATACAATGAGCAGTTCTTC. As protein: CASSLNAAGGYNEQFF.

This clonotype was picked up many times. The chain uses TRBV6-2 or TRBV6-3 and TRBJ2-3, with 7 bases matching TRBD1. Germline V CDR1 and CDR2: MNHEY, SVGEGT. Trimming took 4 bases from V and 6 from J; bases not matched to a gene: 10. The CDR3 consists of 15 residues. This chain's CDR3 is CASSSHDREKDTQYF. The CDR3 region has the DNA TGTGCCAGCAGTTCCCACGACAGGGAAAAGGATACGCAGTATTTT.

This clonotype was seen many times. The chain links TRBV11-3 to TRBJ1-1; perhaps TRBD1 as D (5 bases). The germline CDR1 and CDR2 sequences are SGHNT and YENEEA. The CDR3 spans 13 residues. V was cut by 5 bases and J by 8 bases, with 15 bases left in between. The CDR3 DNA sequence: TGTGCCAGCAGCCCTCAGGGAGTCGGGGAAGCTTTCTTT. Protein product: CASSPQGVGEAFF.

This clonotype was detected many times. The rearrangement uses TRBV5-8 and TRBJ1-2, with 8 bases matching TRBD1. The germline CDR1 and CDR2 sequences are SGHTS and YDEGEE. This CDR3 is 13 amino acids long. J gave up 8 bases and V 4 bases, and 7 bases lay outside the gene matches. CDR3 protein: CASSTGQGDGYTF. The CDR3 DNA reads as TGTGCCAGCAGCACAGGACAGGGTGACGGCTACACCTTC.

This clonotype was recorded many times. The gene calls are TRBV28 and TRBJ2-1; 9 bases are shared with TRBD1. The V segment lost 11 bases and the J segment 9 bases; nucleotides outside the gene matches: 11. This CDR3 has 13 amino acids. Germline V CDR1 and CDR2: MDHEN, SYDVKM. CDR3 bases: TGTGCCGGCTCCGGGACAGGGTTCACTGAGCAGTTCTTC. Its translation is CAGSGTGFTEQFF.

This clonotype was found many times. The genes are TRBV20-1 and TRBJ2-1; 13 bases fit TRBD2. This CDR3 has 14 amino acids. Per germline, CDR1 DFQATT and CDR2 SNEGSKA (reference sequence). J was trimmed by 7 bases and V by 6 bases; bases with no gene match: 6. In DNA, the CDR3 is TGCAGTGCGAGGACTAGCGGGGGTTATAATGAGCAGTTCTTC. Translation: CSARTSGGYNEQFF.

The table lists this clonotype with many counts. The V call is TRBV5-1, the J call TRBJ1-2, with a tentative D call TRBD1 (5 bases). The germline V gene encodes CDR1 SGHRS and CDR2 YFSETQ. With 4 bases removed from V and 1 base from J, the gap between germline ends came to 8 bases. There are 13 residues in the CDR3. CDR3 protein: CASSRGFNYGYTF. CDR3 nucleotides: TGCGCCAGCAGCAGGGGTTTTAACTATGGCTACACCTTC.

This clonotype was seen many times. This CDR3 is CASRHRGGETQYF. The CDR3 bases are TGTGCCAGCAGACACAGGGGTGGAGAGACCCAGTACTTC. This chain connects TRBV6-1 to TRBJ2-5; TRBD1 matches 7 bases. The CDR3 has 13 amino acids. J lost 4 bases, V lost 6 bases, and 5 bases had no gene match. Germline V gene lookup returns CDR1 MNHNS and CDR2 SASEGT.

This clonotype appeared many times. This chain uses TRBV4-3 with TRBJ1-2; D is uncertain. The CDR3 runs 15 residues. Per the germline V gene, CDR1 is LGHNA and CDR2 is YSLEER. Trimming cost V 0 bases and J 4 bases, with 12 bases left between them. The DNA for the CDR3 is TGCGCCAGCAGCCAAGATTCGGTGGAGGGCTATGGCTACACCTTC. This codes for CASSQDSVEGYGYTF.

This clonotype occurred many times. This chain connects TRBV20-1 to TRBJ1-1; D unclear. V lost 1 base and J 7 bases, leaving 13 bases between the germline ends. The CDR3 loop spans 13 amino acids. CDR1 DFQATT and CDR2 SNEGSKA come from the germline V gene (reference sequence). The CDR3 spells CSARASGLSEAFF. The DNA of the CDR3 is TGCAGTGCTAGAGCTTCGGGATTGAGTGAAGCTTTCTTT.

As to this clonotype: The limits of the CDR3 on the DNA are not certain, so only TCRdb's listed CDR3 is given. The genes are TRBV5-5 and TRBJ2-6; TRBD1 is the table's D call, not checked against the DNA. CDR1 and CDR2 from the germline V gene are SGHKS and YYEKEE (reference sequence). The CDR3 is 22 residues long, counting both termini. CDR3 in amino acids: CASSIRGPTGELFFGEGSRLTF.

This clonotype was counted at least ten times. CDR3 sequence reads: CASSKDSGANVLTF. The CDR3 DNA sequence: TGCGCCAGCAGCAAGGACTCTGGGGCCAACGTCCTGACTTTC. This chain connects TRBV5-1 to TRBJ2-6; D unclear. CDR1 and CDR2 (germline): SGHRS, YFSETQ. V lost 4 bases and J 0 bases, leaving 5 bases between the germline ends. This CDR3 contains 14 residues.

The sample holds one count of this clonotype. At one of its ends the junction is not consistent with the germline gene, which may arise from a read error. The J gene is TRBJ2-7, the V gene TRBV6-9; TRBD1 matches at 9 bases. This CDR3 region has 14 residues. Looked up from germline, CDR1 is MNHGY and CDR2 is SVAAGI. The CDR3 sequence is CASREGQGSREQYF. In DNA, the CDR3 is TGCGCCAGCAGGGAAGGACAGGGGTCTCGCGAGCAGTACTTC.

This clonotype was seen more than once but under ten times. The chain couples TRBV11-3 to TRBJ1-1; tentatively, D is TRBD1 (6 bases). The CDR3 has 16 residues. The germline V and J ends were trimmed by 6 bases and 4 bases, with 21 bases remaining between them. Germline V gene sequence: CDR1 SGHNT, CDR2 YENEEA. CDR3 amino acids: CASSPSRGGWLTEAFF. In DNA, the CDR3 is TGTGCCAGCAGTCCCTCCCGAGGGGGATGGCTCACTGAAGCTTTCTTT.

This clonotype turned up a few times. CDR3 sequence: CASSVRAGEGEKLFF. As DNA, the CDR3 is TGTGCCAGCAGCGTACGGGCAGGGGAAGGTGAAAAACTGTTTTTT. The chain employs TRBV9 and TRBJ1-4; D perhaps matches TRBD1 (6 bases). This CDR3 comprises 15 residues. CDR1 and CDR2 from the germline V gene are SGDLS and YYNGEE. The V end lost 1 base, the J end lost 7 bases, and 14 bases lay between the germline ends.

There are many counts of this clonotype. The genes are TRBV4-3 and TRBJ2-7; 7 bases agree with TRBD2. The CDR3 runs 13 residues. The germline V gene encodes CDR1 LGHNA and CDR2 YSLEER. Losses at the gene ends were 5 bases for V and 4 bases for J; bases not matched to a gene: 5. CDR3 in DNA: TGCGCCAGCAGCGAACTAGCGCCATACGAGCAGTACTTC. Amino acid sequence: CASSELAPYEQYF.

The count of this clonotype is one. A much larger clone lies a single base off, so this may be a read error. V usage is TRBV10-3 and J usage is TRBJ1-2; 9 bases are shared with TRBD1. The CDR3 consists of 13 residues. Germline trimming cut 5 bases from V and 5 bases from J; bases unmatched to any gene: 3. CDR1 is ENHRY and CDR2 is SYGVKD in the germline V gene. This CDR3 reads CAISRTGEYGYTF. Here the CDR3 DNA reads TGTGCCATCAGTAGGACAGGGGAATATGGCTACACCTTC.

This clonotype was detected many times. The J gene is TRBJ2-5, the V gene TRBV7-3, with TRBD2 matching 12 bases. There are 15 residues in the CDR3. The ends lost 5 bases at V and 5 bases at J; junction bases unmatched: 6. CDR1 is SGHTA, CDR2 FQGTGA, per germline. The CDR3 DNA reads TGTGCCAGCAGCCACGGACTAGCGGGAATGGAGACCCAGTACTTC. It encodes CASSHGLAGMETQYF.